The source of this T cell receptor (beta chain) is a study of cytomegalovirus exposure and HLA in healthy donors. The study drew the donors from its 120-subject validation cohort, separate from the approximately 700-subject first cohort. Sequencing used immunoSEQ multiplex PCR; TCRdb keeps in-frame clones, though not all of them. The sample lists over 60,000 clones, roughly 95% occurring once. CDR1 and CDR2 (germline): SGHAT, FQNNGV. V dropped 4 bases and J dropped 6; count of bases not matched to a gene: 2. The CDR3 sequence is 13 residues long. Sequencing was performed on PBMCs. The clonotype was recovered from a man aged 18 to 29 in good health and CMV-seronegative. This sequence joins TRBV11-2 and TRBJ2-1; 8 nucleotides line up with TRBD1. The CDR3 reads CASSWTGSNEQFF. DNA for the CDR3: TGTGCCAGCAGCTGGACAGGGAGCAATGAGCAGTTCTTC.